This T cell receptor (beta chain) was observed in a study of liver allograft versus peripheral blood T cells. The overall study: The authors compared T cell receptor repertoires in transplanted livers with recipients' peripheral blood repertoires. Findings and caveats of the study: Liver allografts reportedly held T cell receptor repertoires unlike those in peripheral blood.

Each CDR3 protein is one row after TCRdb ran MiXCR on the reads. The sample has more than 10,000 distinct CDR3 sequences, 18% seen once. In the case of this clonotype: The antigen is unknown.

The CDR3 loop spans 16 amino acids. The V and J ends lost 2 bases and 6 bases respectively, with 16 bases between them. CDR1 is LGHDT, CDR2 YNNKEL, per germline (reference sequence). This TCR came from a human patient who had a liver transplant. A share of the T cells may be of graft donor origin. The chain is built from TRBV3-1 and TRBJ2-2, with D perhaps being TRBD1 or TRBD2 (5 bases each). In nucleotides, the CDR3 is TGTGCCAGCAGCCAAATGGGGGTGGGTCTGGCCGGGGAGCTGTTTTTT. Protein sequence: CASSQMGVGLAGELFF.